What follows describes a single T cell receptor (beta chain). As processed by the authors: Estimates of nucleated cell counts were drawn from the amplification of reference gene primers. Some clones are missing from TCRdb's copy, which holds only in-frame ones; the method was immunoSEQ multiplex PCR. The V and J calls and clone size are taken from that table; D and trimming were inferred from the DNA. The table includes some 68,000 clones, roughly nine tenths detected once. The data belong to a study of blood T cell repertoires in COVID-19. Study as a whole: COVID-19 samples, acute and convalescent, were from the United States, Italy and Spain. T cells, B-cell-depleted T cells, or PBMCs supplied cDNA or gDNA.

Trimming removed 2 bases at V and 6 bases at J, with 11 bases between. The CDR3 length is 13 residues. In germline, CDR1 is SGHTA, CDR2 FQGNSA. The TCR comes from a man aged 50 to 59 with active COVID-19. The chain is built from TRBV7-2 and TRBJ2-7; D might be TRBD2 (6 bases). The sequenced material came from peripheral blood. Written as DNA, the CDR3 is TGTGCCAGCAGCTTAAGGAGGGAATTCGAGCAGTACTTC. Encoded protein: CASSLRREFEQYF.